The 27 T cell receptor beta chains below were found in one sample sequenced in a study of memory CD4+ T cells and cytomegalovirus serostatus (dated by TCRdb to between 2018 and 2021). Receptor libraries were prepared by the immunoSEQ multiplex PCR assay. What TCRdb holds here is the immuneACCESS table cut down to in-frame rearrangements. Part of the clones is not present; checked against another copy, under half of the missing clones reflect an unresolved V gene, and the others are unexplained. In all, the sample holds over 65,000 clones, and roughly 80% of those were seen once. The leading ten clones occupy nearly 0.8% of the sample. Single viable CD3+CD4+CD8-CD45RO+ cells were sorted as memory CD4+ T cells on a FACSAria II. The sequencing input was memory CD4+ T cells from blood. The receptors come from an adult in good health and CMV-seronegative.

This clone was detected once. The V call is TRBV7-8, the J call TRBJ1-4; 7 positions agree with TRBD1. The germline gives CDR1 SGHVS, CDR2 FQNEAQ. V was pared by 5 bases and J by 14 bases, with 17 bases of the junction left unmatched. The CDR3 consists of 15 residues. This chain's CDR3 is CASSPINTGDSELFF. The DNA of the CDR3 is TGTGCCAGCAGCCCCATAAATACCGGGGACAGTGAGCTGTTTTTT. The full variable domain, with the rest looked up from reference TRBV7-8 and TRBJ1-4, is GAGVSQSPRYKVAKRGQDVALRCDPISGHVSLFWYQQALGQGPEFLTYFQNEAQLDKSGLPSDRFFAERPEGSVSTLKIQRTQQEDSAVYLCASSPINTGDSELFFGSGTQLSVL.

The chain has TRBV19 and TRBJ1-2; tentative D call: TRBD1 (6 bases). V lost 6 bases and J lost 3, with 14 bases in between. The germline gives CDR1 LNHDA, CDR2 SQIVND (reference sequence). The CDR3 is 14 amino acids. The CDR3 DNA reads TGTGCCAGTAGAAAAGAGGGACATGACTATGGCTACACCTTC. Translated, it gives CASRKEGHDYGYTF.

The genes are TRBV2 and TRBJ1-2; 9 bases are a match to TRBD1. V dropped 7 bases and J dropped 2; count of bases not matched to a gene: 5. The CDR3 is 14 amino acids. Germline V gene lookup returns CDR1 SNHLY and CDR2 FYNNEI. The CDR3 DNA reads TGTGCCAGCAACCTGGACAGGGGCAACTATGGCTACACCTTC. Translating gives CASNLDRGNYGYTF.

The rearrangement joins TRBV27 to TRBJ2-5; TRBD2 is a possible D gene (6 bases). The V end lost 10 bases, the J end lost 5 bases, and 17 bases lay between the germline ends. Germline V gives CDR1 MNHEY, CDR2 SMNVEV (reference sequence). The CDR3 spans 13 residues. CDR3: CATTGTLGETQYF. CDR3 bases: TGTGCCACCACCGGGACTTTGGGGGAGACCCAGTACTTC.

This chain connects TRBV5-4 to TRBJ2-5; D is possibly TRBD1 (6 bases). This CDR3 is built from 14 residues. Germline assignment: CDR1 SGHNT and CDR2 YYREEE (reference sequence). The germline V and J ends were trimmed by 0 bases and 2 bases, with 8 bases remaining between them. CDR3 protein: CASSLGGQQETQYF. The CDR3 DNA follows: TGTGCCAGCAGCTTGGGGGGGCAGCAAGAGACCCAGTACTTC.

The rearrangement joins TRBV27 to TRBJ1-1; D is undetermined. The CDR3 sequence is 13 residues long. Between the trimmed V and J ends, which lost 6 bases and 3 bases, there was a span of 11 bases. Germline V gene data show CDR1 as MNHEY and CDR2 as SMNVEV (reference sequence). CDR3 amino acids: CASRWVADTEAFF. In DNA, the CDR3 is TGTGCCAGCAGGTGGGTAGCCGACACTGAAGCTTTCTTT.

This chain links TRBV27 with TRBJ1-6; D is uncertain. The V and J ends lost 4 bases and 7 bases respectively, with 17 bases between them. Germline V CDR1 and CDR2: MNHEY, SMNVEV (reference sequence). The CDR3 runs to 16 residues. The CDR3 sequence is CASSSLNPVWNSPLHF. The CDR3 coding sequence is TGTGCCAGCAGTTCGCTAAACCCCGTTTGGAATTCACCCCTCCACTTT.

V and J are TRBV6-6 and TRBJ1-1, with TRBD1 identical over 8 bases. CDR1 is MNHNY and CDR2 is SVGAGI in the germline V gene (reference sequence). The trim removed 5 bases at V and 4 bases at J, leaving 3 bases unmatched. The CDR3 length is 13 residues. CDR3 DNA sequence: TGTGCCAGCAGTGGGACAGGAGGCACTGAAGCTTTCTTT. Translated: CASSGTGGTEAFF.

CDR3 sequence reads: CASSLAPGFNQPQHF. For the CDR3, the DNA is TGTGCCAGCAGCTTAGCGCCGGGTTTTAATCAGCCCCAGCATTTT. The gene calls are TRBV7-6 and TRBJ1-5; D is unresolved. Deletions cut 0 bases from V and 4 bases from J, with 10 bases between. There are 15 residues in the CDR3. CDR1 and CDR2 (germline): SGHVS, FNYEAQ.

The CDR3 DNA reads as TGCGCCAGCAGCTTTAGGACAGGGGAGACCCAGTACTTC. Protein sequence: CASSFRTGETQYF. The chain links TRBV5-1 to TRBJ2-5; 8 positions match TRBD1. Trimming took 2 bases from V and 5 from J; bases not matched to a gene: 2. The CDR3 sequence is 13 residues long. The V gene's germline CDR1 is SGHRS and CDR2 YFSETQ.

The rearrangement joins TRBV10-3 to TRBJ2-7; D is possibly TRBD2 (5 bases). V dropped 5 bases and J dropped 9 bases, with 11 bases sitting between them. Per the germline V gene, CDR1 is ENHRY and CDR2 is SYGVKD. The CDR3 loop spans 11 amino acids. This CDR3 reads CAISMTDWQYF. DNA for the CDR3: TGTGCCATCAGTATGACGGACTGGCAGTACTTC.

DNA of the CDR3: TGTGCCAGTAGTGGCAGGGGGAACACCGGGGAGCTGTTTTTT. As protein: CASSGRGNTGELFF. V and J are TRBV19 and TRBJ2-2, with TRBD1 as a possible D gene (6 bases). This CDR3 is 14 amino acids long. Germline-derived CDR1 and CDR2 are LNHDA and SQIVND (reference sequence). The V and J ends lost 5 bases and 1 base respectively, with 8 bases between them.

J is TRBJ1-1 and V is TRBV9; the match to TRBD1 covers 8 bases. CDR3 size: 15 residues. Losses at the gene ends were 0 bases for V and 5 bases for J; bases not matched to a gene: 6. Germline assignment: CDR1 SGDLS and CDR2 YYNGEE. The CDR3 nucleotides are TGTGCCAGCAGCGTAGTCGGGACAGGAGGGACTGAAGCTTTCTTT. Translating it yields CASSVVGTGGTEAFF.

The chain couples TRBV7-9 to TRBJ2-1; the match to TRBD2 covers 12 bases. In germline, CDR1 is SEHNR, CDR2 FQNEAQ (reference sequence). CDR3 length: 13 residues. CDR3: CAWGLAGANEQFF. In DNA, the CDR3 is TGTGCGTGGGGACTAGCGGGCGCCAATGAGCAGTTCTTC.

The chain employs TRBV28 and TRBJ1-6; the D gene is possibly TRBD1 (5 bases). Germline values: CDR1 MDHEN, CDR2 SYDVKM. The CDR3 contains 11 residues. The V gene lost 4 bases and the J gene lost 12 bases, with 7 bases spanning the gap. The CDR3 coding sequence is TGTGCCAGCAGTTCAGGGTTACCCCTCCACTTT. It is translated as CASSSGLPLHF.

This rearrangement joins TRBV5-1 to TRBJ2-7, with D possibly called TRBD1 or TRBD2 (5 bases each). CDR1 is SGHRS, CDR2 YFSETQ, per germline. Trimming took 4 bases from V and 0 from J, leaving 23 bases between them. The CDR3 has 18 residues. CDR3 sequence (DNA): TGCGCCAGCAGCCAACGAGCGGACACGAGCTTAGTCTCCTACGAGCAGTACTTC. It is translated as CASSQRADTSLVSYEQYF.

The chain is built from TRBV28 and TRBJ2-5; D is ambiguous. The CDR3 extends over 12 amino acids. V shed 2 bases and J shed 4 bases, with 5 bases lying between them. Germline values: CDR1 MDHEN, CDR2 SYDVKM. For the CDR3, the DNA is TGTGCCAGCAGTTTAAGGCGAGAGACCCAGTACTTC. Its protein product is CASSLRRETQYF.

The V and J genes are TRBV30 and TRBJ2-5, with 7 bases lining up with TRBD1. The germline V gene has CDR1 GTSNPN and CDR2 SVGIG (reference sequence). The junction had 9 bases not matched to a gene; V was cut back by 1 base and J by 4 bases. This CDR3 has 15 amino acids. This CDR3 reads CAWSGPYRGRETQYF. The CDR3 coding sequence is TGTGCCTGGAGTGGACCATACAGGGGCCGAGAGACCCAGTACTTC.

V and J are TRBV9 and TRBJ2-4, with 9 bases aligning to TRBD1. V trimming: 4 bases; J trimming: 5 bases; junction bases outside the gene matches: 4. CDR3 length: 14 amino acids. The germline CDR1 and CDR2 sequences are SGDLS and YYNGEE. CDR3 DNA: TGTGCCAGCAGCCCCCGGACAGGGGAAAACATTCAGTACTTC. It specifies CASSPRTGENIQYF.

This sequence joins TRBV7-9 and TRBJ2-7; a weak D match, TRBD2 (5 bases). CDR1 and CDR2 (germline): SEHNR, FQNEAQ (reference sequence). The ends were cut back, 1 base at V and 6 bases at J, with 10 bases in the middle. The CDR3 is 13 residues long. CDR3 region: CASSLVEGAEQYF. The CDR3 DNA is TGTGCCAGCAGCTTAGTAGAGGGTGCCGAGCAGTACTTC.

The V and J genes are TRBV19 and TRBJ1-2; D is uncertain. The V gene lost 4 bases and the J gene lost 2 bases, with 17 bases spanning the gap. Germline V gene sequence: CDR1 LNHDA, CDR2 SQIVND (reference sequence). This CDR3 has 16 residues. CDR3 region: CASSNVDGDLNYGYTF. The CDR3 bases are TGTGCCAGTAGTAACGTCGACGGCGACCTCAACTATGGCTACACCTTC.

By frequency in the sample, this clone is medium-sized. Written as DNA, the CDR3 is TGCGCCAGCAGTGTTCGGACTAGCCGCACCGGGGAGCTGTTTTTT. Translated: CASSVRTSRTGELFF. The genes are TRBV10-1 and TRBJ2-2, with 8 bases that match TRBD2. V was clipped by 4 bases and J by 4 bases; unmatched bases: 5. Per germline, CDR1 WNHNN and CDR2 SYGVQD (reference sequence). The CDR3 covers 15 residues.

J is TRBJ2-7 and V is TRBV11-2, with D uncertain. The V and J ends lost 5 bases and 3 bases respectively, with 11 bases between them. This CDR3 has 13 residues. The germline gives CDR1 SGHAT, CDR2 FQNNGV. DNA of the CDR3: TGTGCCAGCAGCCCCCCAATTATCTACGAGCAGTACTTC. It translates to CASSPPIIYEQYF.

J is TRBJ1-5 and V is TRBV6-6; the D gene is possibly TRBD1 (5 bases). The CDR3 has 15 residues. Per germline, CDR1 MNHNY and CDR2 SVGAGI (reference sequence). Trimming pared 5 bases from V and 3 bases from J, leaving 14 bases between. As DNA, the CDR3 is TGTGCCAGCAGTGTACAGGACCCCCTCAATCAGCCCCAGCATTTT. Its translation: CASSVQDPLNQPQHF.

The rearrangement uses TRBV5-4 and TRBJ2-7; D unresolved. V was shortened by 2 bases and J by 6 bases, with 12 bases between the two germline ends. Looked up from germline, CDR1 is SGHNT and CDR2 is YYREEE (reference sequence). The CDR3 is 13 residues long. The CDR3 is CASSFLTGSEQYF. The CDR3 nucleotides are TGTGCCAGCAGCTTCTTGACTGGCAGCGAGCAGTACTTC.

The chain combines TRBV5-1 with TRBJ1-2; D is possibly TRBD1 (6 bases). V was pared by 5 bases and J by 2 bases, with 13 bases between. Per germline, CDR1 SGHRS and CDR2 YFSETQ. This CDR3 is 14 amino acids long. Written as DNA, the CDR3 is TGCGCCAGCAGAAAAATGGACAGCAACTATGGCTACACCTTC. It codes for CASRKMDSNYGYTF.

CDR3 sequence: CASSPAFQGNEQYF. The CDR3 coding sequence is TGTGCCAGCAGCCCCGCATTTCAGGGCAACGAGCAGTACTTC. The chain links TRBV28 to TRBJ2-7, with a possible D match to TRBD1 (5 bases). The CDR3 has 14 amino acids. The germline V and J ends were trimmed by 6 bases and 5 bases, with 17 bases remaining between them. Germline CDR1 and CDR2: MDHEN and SYDVKM.